Listed here are 12 T cell receptor beta chains from one sample, sequenced in a study of T-cell reconstitution after alpha-beta-depleted transplantation in children. A library of TCRbeta sequences, prepared with unique molecular identifiers, was generated. Via MiXCR, TCRdb re-called the PCR reads, giving one row per CDR3 protein. There are under 450,000 distinct CDR3 sequences in the sample; about an eighth occur only once, and 4.3% lies in the top ten. Sequencing used PBMCs, obtained from the stem cell graft. The receptor source for this set is a human donor who donated a stem cell graft to a child with Fanconi anemia.

This clonotype was seen repeatedly, ten times or more. V gene TRBV5-1 combines with J gene TRBJ2-4; TRBD1 or TRBD2 may be the D gene (5 bases each). V lost 7 bases to trimming and J lost 6 bases, with 14 bases between them. CDR1 is SGHRS, CDR2 YFSETQ, per germline. The CDR3 loop spans 13 amino acids. DNA for the CDR3: TGCGCCAGCTCACCGGGACGGGGAAACATTCAGTACTTC. This translates into CASSPGRGNIQYF.

In its sample, this clonotype was seen a few times. The gene calls are TRBV7-2 and TRBJ1-1; the match to TRBD1 covers 8 bases. Germline CDR1 is SGHTA and CDR2 is FQGNSA. The CDR3 has 13 amino acids. Trimming removed 5 bases from V and 5 bases from J; junction bases left unmatched: 4. The CDR3 sequence is CASSQGAWTEAFF. The CDR3 bases are TGTGCCAGCAGCCAGGGGGCGTGGACTGAAGCTTTCTTT.

In its sample, this clonotype was seen many times. This chain links TRBV9 with TRBJ1-6; no clear D gene. The CDR3 contains 13 residues. Germline loops: CDR1 SGDLS, CDR2 YYNGEE. Trimming stripped 0 bases from V and 12 bases from J, with 10 bases between. The chain's CDR3 is CASSVGPREPLHF. The CDR3 nucleotides are TGTGCCAGCAGCGTAGGGCCCCGGGAACCCCTCCACTTT.

This sequence joins TRBV7-8 and TRBJ2-7; D tentatively fits TRBD1 or TRBD2 (5 bases each). The CDR3 has 12 residues. V was clipped by 10 bases and J by 3 bases, with 13 bases between them. Per germline, CDR1 SGHVS and CDR2 FQNEAQ. This chain's CDR3 is CATWDGFYEQYF. In DNA form, the CDR3 reads TGTGCCACCTGGGACGGATTCTACGAGCAGTACTTC. Supplemented by reference TRBV7-8 and TRBJ2-7, the full variable domain reads GAGVSQSPRYKVAKRGQDVALRCDPISGHVSLFWYQQALGQGPEFLTYFQNEAQLDKSGLPSDRFFAERPEGSVSTLKIQRTQQEDSAVYLCATWDGFYEQYFGPGTRLTVT.

The chain combines TRBV12-3 or TRBV12-4 with TRBJ1-2, with 8 bases identical to TRBD1. Germline trimming cut 8 bases from V and 5 bases from J; bases unmatched to any gene: 13. This CDR3 is 15 amino acids long. CDR3: CASYTDLDRGYGYTF. The CDR3 DNA follows: TGTGCCAGCTACACCGACCTCGACAGGGGATATGGCTACACCTTC.

This chain links TRBV4-3 with TRBJ2-1; unclear D gene. The V and J ends lost 4 bases and 0 bases respectively, with 7 bases between them. This CDR3 spans 14 amino acids. Germline CDR1 is LGHNA and CDR2 is YSLEER. The chain's CDR3 is CASSPSASYNEQFF. For the CDR3, the DNA is TGCGCCAGCAGCCCCTCGGCCTCCTACAATGAGCAGTTCTTC.

Ten or more counts support this clonotype. The gene calls are TRBV5-1 and TRBJ2-5; TRBD2 aligns across 7 bases. With V trimmed by 3 bases and J by 3 bases, 2 bases remained unmatched. The V gene's germline CDR1 is SGHRS and CDR2 YFSETQ. The CDR3 is 13 residues long. CDR3 sequence (DNA): TGCGCCAGCAGCTGGGGGGGGGAAGAGACCCAGTACTTC. Encoded protein: CASSWGGEETQYF.

The chain recombines TRBV27 with TRBJ1-4, with D possibly being TRBD1 (5 bases). With 3 bases removed from V and 4 bases from J, the gap between germline ends came to 15 bases. Germline V lookup: CDR1 MNHEY, CDR2 SMNVEV (reference sequence). This CDR3 contains 16 residues. The CDR3 protein is CASSFGLGVGNEKLFF. CDR3 nucleotide sequence: TGTGCCAGCAGTTTTGGGCTGGGGGTGGGTAATGAAAAACTGTTTTTT.

The V gene is TRBV9, the J gene TRBJ1-1, with a weak D call TRBD1 (5 bases). Germline lookup yields CDR1 SGDLS and CDR2 YYNGEE. The V gene lost 0 bases and the J gene lost 4 bases, with 10 bases spanning the gap. The CDR3 is made up of 14 amino acids. In DNA form, the CDR3 reads TGTGCCAGCAGCGTAGATCTCGGGGGCACTGAAGCTTTCTTT. Translating it yields CASSVDLGGTEAFF.

DNA for the CDR3: TGTGCCAGCACTCTAGCGGGGGTCGGGGAGACCCAGTACTTC. Translation gives CASTLAGVGETQYF. The chain combines TRBV12-3 or TRBV12-4 with TRBJ2-5; TRBD2 matches at 10 bases. J lost 5 bases, V lost 7 bases, and 7 bases had no gene match. This CDR3 is 14 amino acids long.

V gene TRBV5-1 combines with J gene TRBJ1-1; 11 bases map to TRBD1. The germline CDR1 and CDR2 sequences are SGHRS and YFSETQ. V gave up 3 bases and J gave up 1 base; unmatched junction bases: 5. The CDR3 runs 16 residues. The CDR3 bases are TGCGCCAGCAGCTCCCGGACAGGGGGCCGGAACACTGAAGCTTTCTTT. It specifies CASSSRTGGRNTEAFF.

This clonotype was picked up many times. This chain uses TRBV20-1 with TRBJ2-3, with a weak D call TRBD1 (5 bases). The CDR3 is 14 amino acids. Trimming cost V 1 base and J 5 bases, with 13 bases left between them. Germline CDR1 DFQATT, CDR2 SNEGSKA (reference sequence). The CDR3 region is CSARGPVRGDTQYF. The CDR3 coding sequence is TGCAGTGCTAGAGGCCCAGTTAGGGGAGATACGCAGTATTTT.